What follows are 20 T cell receptor beta chains derived from one specimen sequenced in a study of graft-versus-host responses after intestinal transplantation. Clones were read by immunoSEQ multiplex PCR, and TCRdb kept only the in-frame ones, dropping some. This sample carries roughly 100,000 clones, 91% of them seen once, and the ten largest clones take about 0.18%. These receptors' antigens are unknown. The input for sequencing was unstimulated CD4+ T cells sorted from spleen or lymph node cells, taken before transplant. Every receptor here comes from a human donor who was the organ donor for an intestinal transplant.

This clone was found a few times. This same CDR3 is encoded by further DNA sequences in the sample. The chain joins TRBV18 to TRBJ1-5; TRBD1 agrees at 9 bases. CDR3 length: 15 amino acids. Trimming at V came to 1 base and at J to 4 bases, leaving 2 bases not matched to a gene. Per the germline V gene, CDR1 is KGHSH and CDR2 is LQKENI. In nucleotides, the CDR3 is TGTGCCAGCTCACCACGGGACAGGGTGAATCAGCCCCAGCATTTT. Its translation: CASSPRDRVNQPQHF.

The V and J genes are TRBV6-5 and TRBJ2-1; TRBD1 matches 12 bases. The CDR3 has 15 amino acids. Germline CDR1 and CDR2: MNHEY and SVGAGI. V lost 5 bases, J lost 4 bases, and 3 bases stayed unmatched. Written as DNA, the CDR3 is TGTGCCAGCAGTCGGGACAGGGGGCTGTACAATGAGCAGTTCTTC. It yields the protein CASSRDRGLYNEQFF.

V usage is TRBV7-2 and J usage is TRBJ1-5; 11 bases match TRBD1. CDR3 length: 17 residues. Germline assignment: CDR1 SGHTA and CDR2 FQGNSA. With 0 bases clipped from V and 6 bases from J, the junction kept 7 bases outside the gene matches. The CDR3, as DNA: TGTGCCAGCAGCTTAGCGGGACAGGGGGTGAGGGGTCAGCCCCAGCATTTT. It yields the protein CASSLAGQGVRGQPQHF.

The chain employs TRBV4-1 and TRBJ2-7; possibly TRBD1 for D (6 bases). Between the trimmed V and J ends, which lost 4 bases and 4 bases, there was a span of 17 bases. CDR1 and CDR2 (germline): MGHRA, YSYEKL. The CDR3 spans 15 residues. CDR3 region: CASSRVQGQKYEQYF. The CDR3, as DNA: TGCGCCAGCAGCCGGGTCCAGGGACAAAAATACGAGCAGTACTTC.

This sequence joins TRBV6-5 and TRBJ1-4, with 8 bases that match TRBD1. The germline V gene encodes CDR1 MNHEY and CDR2 SVGAGI. The V segment lost 2 bases and the J segment 7 bases; nucleotides outside the gene matches: 9. The CDR3 contains 16 residues. The CDR3 nucleotides read TGTGCCAGCAGTTACCAGCTGGACAGGGTTCGTGAAAAACTGTTTTTT. Translating gives CASSYQLDRVREKLFF.

The J gene is TRBJ2-5, the V gene TRBV18; a weak D match, TRBD2 (5 bases). Trimming removed 3 bases at V and 2 bases at J, with 13 bases between. The CDR3 sequence is 15 residues long. Germline V lookup: CDR1 KGHSH, CDR2 LQKENI. CDR3 region: CASSPNPGTQETQYF. The CDR3 DNA reads TGTGCCAGCTCACCCAACCCGGGAACGCAAGAGACCCAGTACTTC.

This chain connects TRBV11-2 to TRBJ2-6; D is uncertain. CDR3 length: 14 amino acids. Germline CDR1 reads SGHAT; CDR2 reads FQNNGV. Trimming pared 6 bases from V and 0 bases from J, leaving 6 bases between. CDR3 nucleotide sequence: TGTGCCAGCAGTATTTTCTCTGGGGCCAACGTCCTGACTTTC. It specifies CASSIFSGANVLTF.

The V and J genes are TRBV30 and TRBJ1-1; no firm D call. V lost 2 bases, J lost 0 bases, and 7 bases lay in between. There are 13 residues in the CDR3. Germline V gene data show CDR1 as GTSNPN and CDR2 as SVGIG (reference sequence). The CDR3 region has the DNA TGTGCCTGGAGTCACCAGGTGAACACTGAAGCTTTCTTT. Translating it yields CAWSHQVNTEAFF.

The chain joins TRBV2 to TRBJ1-4, with TRBD1 as a possible D gene (6 bases). The CDR3 covers 14 residues. Between the trimmed V and J ends, which lost 1 base and 8 bases, there was a span of 11 bases. Germline values: CDR1 SNHLY, CDR2 FYNNEI. CDR3 sequence (DNA): TGTGCCAGCAGTGAAGGCAGGGGAAAAGAAAAACTGTTTTTT. Residues: CASSEGRGKEKLFF.

J is TRBJ2-1 and V is TRBV9; the match to TRBD2 covers 12 bases. Trimming cost V 6 bases and J 4 bases; bases outside gene matches: 11. This CDR3 comprises 17 residues. CDR1 is SGDLS, CDR2 YYNGEE, per germline. In DNA form, the CDR3 reads TGTGCCAGCAACGGACTAGCGGGGAGAGCCTTTTACAATGAGCAGTTCTTC. Protein: CASNGLAGRAFYNEQFF. The full variable domain, with the rest looked up from reference TRBV9 and TRBJ2-1, is DSGVTQTPKHLITATGQRVTLRCSPRSGDLSVYWYQQSLDQGLQFLIQYYNGEERAKGNILERFSAQQFPDLHSELNLSSLELGDSALYFCASNGLAGRAFYNEQFFGPGTRLTVL.

The chain combines TRBV19 with TRBJ2-3, with D perhaps TRBD1 (6 bases). V was pared by 6 bases and J by 2 bases, with 21 bases between. Germline V CDR1 and CDR2: LNHDA, SQIVND (reference sequence). This CDR3 has 17 residues. CDR3 sequence (DNA): TGTGCCAGTAGCTATAGAGGGACACCTCTCCTCACAGATACGCAGTATTTT. Its protein is CASSYRGTPLLTDTQYF.

This clone was observed once. The chain couples TRBV4-3 to TRBJ2-3; 10 bases fit TRBD1. The CDR3 covers 16 residues. The germline V gene encodes CDR1 LGHNA and CDR2 YSLEER. Germline trimming cut 4 bases from V and 2 bases from J; bases unmatched to any gene: 6. For the CDR3, the DNA is TGCGCCAGCAGCCCATCCGGGACAGGGGTCACAGATACGCAGTATTTT. This sequence encodes CASSPSGTGVTDTQYF.

The chain has TRBV4-1 and TRBJ2-7; 7 bases are shared with TRBD2. Germline V gene lookup returns CDR1 MGHRA and CDR2 YSYEKL. The CDR3 sequence is 15 residues long. V dropped 0 bases and J dropped 4; count of bases not matched to a gene: 6. CDR3 residues: CASSQEVGGYYEQYF. The CDR3 bases are TGCGCCAGCAGCCAAGAAGTCGGGGGGTATTACGAGCAGTACTTC.

The chain employs TRBV19 and TRBJ1-1; 7 bases match TRBD1. The CDR3 is 18 amino acids. V was pared by 0 bases and J by 3 bases, with 13 bases of the junction left unmatched. Germline lookup yields CDR1 LNHDA and CDR2 SQIVND (reference sequence). CDR3 sequence (DNA): TGTGCCAGTAGTATAGAGTCCGACTGGACAGGTTATTACACTGAAGCTTTCTTT. Translation: CASSIESDWTGYYTEAFF. Together with reference TRBV19 and TRBJ1-1, the CDR3 gives the full variable domain: DGGITQSPKYLFRKEGQNVTLSCEQNLNHDAMYWYRQDPGQGLRLIYYSQIVNDFQKGDIAEGYSVSREKKESFPLTVTSAQKNPTAFYLCASSIESDWTGYYTEAFFGQGTRLTVV.

V gene TRBV29-1 combines with J gene TRBJ2-3, with 9 bases fitting TRBD2. V lost 3 bases to trimming and J lost 4 bases; unmatched junction nucleotides: 8. The CDR3 spans 15 residues. Germline V gene sequence: CDR1 SQVTM, CDR2 ANQGSEA. Here the CDR3 reads CSVDRGGAWSDTQYF. CDR3 nucleotide sequence: TGCAGCGTTGATCGCGGGGGGGCTTGGTCAGATACGCAGTATTTT.

This chain joins TRBV5-1 and TRBJ2-3; the D is unclear. This CDR3 contains 11 residues. Trimming removed 5 bases from V and 4 bases from J, with 5 bases in between. Germline values: CDR1 SGHRS, CDR2 YFSETQ. CDR3 DNA: TGCGCCAGCAGGAGCGCAGATACGCAGTATTTT. Translation gives CASRSADTQYF.

V gene TRBV7-3 combines with J gene TRBJ2-5; 9 bases align to TRBD1. The better agreement between TRBJ2-7 and the DNA end casts doubt on the J call. The CDR3 has 13 amino acids. CDR1 is SGHTA and CDR2 is FQGTGA in the germline V gene. DNA for the CDR3: TGTGCCAGCAGCTTAGACAGGGGGAACGAGCAGTACTTC. This sequence encodes CASSLDRGNEQYF.

The table lists this clone with a count of one. J is TRBJ1-2 and V is TRBV15; no definite D call. Trimming cost V 1 base and J 7 bases, with 7 bases left between them. Germline V gene sequence: CDR1 LNHNV, CDR2 YYDKDF (reference sequence). This CDR3 comprises 12 residues. The CDR3 region is CATSRGGGGYTF. The CDR3 coding sequence is TGTGCCACCAGCAGAGGAGGCGGTGGCTACACCTTC.

The rearrangement uses TRBV6-1 and TRBJ1-6, with D unclear. Germline V lookup: CDR1 MNHNS, CDR2 SASEGT. The CDR3 covers 15 residues. Trimming took off 7 bases at V and 0 bases at J, with 10 bases between the two ends. The DNA for the CDR3 is TGTGCCAGCATGAAGGCGGGCTCCTATAATTCACCCCTCCACTTT. Protein: CASMKAGSYNSPLHF.

CDR3 loop: CASSQVGTGELFF. In DNA form, the CDR3 reads TGCGCCAGCAGCCAAGTCGGCACCGGGGAGCTGTTTTTT. The rearrangement uses TRBV4-1 and TRBJ2-2; D is uncertain. Looked up from germline, CDR1 is MGHRA and CDR2 is YSYEKL. The V and J ends lost 1 base and 4 bases respectively, with 4 bases between them. CDR3 length: 13 residues.